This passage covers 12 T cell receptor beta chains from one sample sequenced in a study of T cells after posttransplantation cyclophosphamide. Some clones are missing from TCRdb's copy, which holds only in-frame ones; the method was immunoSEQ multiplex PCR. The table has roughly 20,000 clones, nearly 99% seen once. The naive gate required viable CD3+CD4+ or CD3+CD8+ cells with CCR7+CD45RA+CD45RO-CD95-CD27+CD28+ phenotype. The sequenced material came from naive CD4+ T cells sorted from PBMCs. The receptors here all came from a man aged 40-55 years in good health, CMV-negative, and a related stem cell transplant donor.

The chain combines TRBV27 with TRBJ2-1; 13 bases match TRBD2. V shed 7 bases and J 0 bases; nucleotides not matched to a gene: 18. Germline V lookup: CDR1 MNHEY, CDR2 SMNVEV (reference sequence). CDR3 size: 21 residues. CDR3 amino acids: CASIPLAGGLTGSGSYNEQFF. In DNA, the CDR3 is TGTGCCAGCATCCCACTAGCGGGAGGGCTAACCGGTTCGGGCTCCTACAATGAGCAGTTCTTC.

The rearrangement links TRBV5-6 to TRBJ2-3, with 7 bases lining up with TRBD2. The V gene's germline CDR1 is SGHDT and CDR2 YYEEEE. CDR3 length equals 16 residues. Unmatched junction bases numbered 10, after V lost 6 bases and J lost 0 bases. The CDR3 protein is CASNKPAGASTDTQYF. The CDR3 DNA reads TGTGCCAGCAACAAACCGGCGGGAGCCAGCACAGATACGCAGTATTTT.

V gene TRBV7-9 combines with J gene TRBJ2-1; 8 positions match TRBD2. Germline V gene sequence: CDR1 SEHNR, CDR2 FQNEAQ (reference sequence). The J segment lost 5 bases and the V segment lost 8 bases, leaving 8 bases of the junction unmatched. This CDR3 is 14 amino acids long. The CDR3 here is CASGVSGTHNEQFF. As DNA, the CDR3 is TGTGCCAGCGGCGTTAGCGGGACGCACAATGAGCAGTTCTTC.

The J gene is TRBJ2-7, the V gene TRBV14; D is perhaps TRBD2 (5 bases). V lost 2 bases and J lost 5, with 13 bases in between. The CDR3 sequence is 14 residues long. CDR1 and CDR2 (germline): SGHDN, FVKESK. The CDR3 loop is CASSQMGVVHEQYF. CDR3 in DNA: TGTGCCAGCAGCCAAATGGGAGTGGTACACGAGCAGTACTTC.

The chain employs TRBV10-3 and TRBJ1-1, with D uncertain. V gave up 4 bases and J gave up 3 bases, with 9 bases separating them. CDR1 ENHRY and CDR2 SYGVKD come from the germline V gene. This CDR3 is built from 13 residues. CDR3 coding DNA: TGTGCCATCAGTGGAAGAGCGGACACTGAAGCTTTCTTT. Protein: CAISGRADTEAFF.

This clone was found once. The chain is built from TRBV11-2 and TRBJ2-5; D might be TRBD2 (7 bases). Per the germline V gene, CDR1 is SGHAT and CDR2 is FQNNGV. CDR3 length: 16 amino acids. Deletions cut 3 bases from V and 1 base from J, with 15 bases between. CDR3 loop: CASSLGGAGPQETQYF. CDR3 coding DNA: TGTGCCAGCAGCTTGGGGGGGGCCGGACCCCAAGAGACCCAGTACTTC.

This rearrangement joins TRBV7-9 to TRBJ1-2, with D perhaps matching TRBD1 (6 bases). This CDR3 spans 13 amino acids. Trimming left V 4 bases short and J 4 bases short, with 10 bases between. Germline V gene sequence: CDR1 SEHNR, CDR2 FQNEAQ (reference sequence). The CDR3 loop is CASSYGQSYGYTF. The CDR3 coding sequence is TGTGCCAGCAGCTATGGACAGAGCTATGGCTACACCTTC.

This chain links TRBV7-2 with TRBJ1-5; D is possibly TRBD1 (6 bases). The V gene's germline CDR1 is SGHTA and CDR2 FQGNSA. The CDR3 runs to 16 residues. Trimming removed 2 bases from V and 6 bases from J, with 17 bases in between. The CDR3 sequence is CASSLSGGGGGQPQHF. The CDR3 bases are TGTGCCAGCAGCTTAAGTGGAGGGGGGGGAGGTCAGCCCCAGCATTTT.

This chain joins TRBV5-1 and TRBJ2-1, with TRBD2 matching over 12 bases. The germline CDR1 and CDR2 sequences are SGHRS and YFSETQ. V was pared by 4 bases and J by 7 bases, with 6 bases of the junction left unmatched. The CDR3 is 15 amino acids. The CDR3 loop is CASSHGLAGLNEQFF. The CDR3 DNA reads TGCGCCAGCAGCCACGGACTAGCGGGATTAAATGAGCAGTTCTTC.

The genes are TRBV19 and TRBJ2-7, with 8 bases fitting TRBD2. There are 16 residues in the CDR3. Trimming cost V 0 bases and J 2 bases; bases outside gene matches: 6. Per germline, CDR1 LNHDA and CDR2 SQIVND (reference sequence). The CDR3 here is CASSIDPTSVAYEQYF. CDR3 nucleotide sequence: TGTGCCAGTAGTATAGACCCGACTAGCGTGGCCTACGAGCAGTACTTC.

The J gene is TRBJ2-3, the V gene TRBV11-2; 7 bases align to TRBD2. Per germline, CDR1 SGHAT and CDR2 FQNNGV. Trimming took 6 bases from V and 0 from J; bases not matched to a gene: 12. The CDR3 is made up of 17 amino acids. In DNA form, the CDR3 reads TGTGCCAGCAGTTTTCGCGGGAGTCGGACTAGCACAGATACGCAGTATTTT. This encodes CASSFRGSRTSTDTQYF.

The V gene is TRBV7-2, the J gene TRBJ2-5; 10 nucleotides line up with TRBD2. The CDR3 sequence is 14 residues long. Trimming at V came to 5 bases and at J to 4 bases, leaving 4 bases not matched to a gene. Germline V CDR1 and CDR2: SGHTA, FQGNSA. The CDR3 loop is CASSPSGRRETQYF. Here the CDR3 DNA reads TGTGCCAGCAGCCCTAGCGGGAGAAGAGAGACCCAGTACTTC.